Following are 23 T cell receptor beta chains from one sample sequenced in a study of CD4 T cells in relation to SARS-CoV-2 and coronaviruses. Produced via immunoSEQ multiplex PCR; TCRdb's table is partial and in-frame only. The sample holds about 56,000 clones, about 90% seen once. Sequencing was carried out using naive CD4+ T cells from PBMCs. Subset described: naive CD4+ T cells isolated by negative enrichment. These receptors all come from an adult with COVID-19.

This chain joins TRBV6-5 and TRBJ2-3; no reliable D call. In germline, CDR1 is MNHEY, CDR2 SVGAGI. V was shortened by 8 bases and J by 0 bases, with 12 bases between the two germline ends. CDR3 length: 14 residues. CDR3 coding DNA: TGTGCCAGCTCGGCAGAGATTAGCACAGATACGCAGTATTTT. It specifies CASSAEISTDTQYF.

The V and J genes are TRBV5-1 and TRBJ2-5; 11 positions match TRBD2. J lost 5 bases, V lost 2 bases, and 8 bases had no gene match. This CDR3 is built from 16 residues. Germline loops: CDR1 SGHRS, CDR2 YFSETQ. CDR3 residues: CASSLIAGGPLETQYF. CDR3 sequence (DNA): TGCGCCAGCAGCTTAATAGCGGGAGGGCCGCTGGAGACCCAGTACTTC.

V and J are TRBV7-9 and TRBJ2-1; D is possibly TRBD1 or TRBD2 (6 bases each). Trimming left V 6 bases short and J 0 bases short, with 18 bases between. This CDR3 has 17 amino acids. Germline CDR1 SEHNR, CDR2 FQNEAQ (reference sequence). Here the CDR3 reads CASRQQQGLASYNEQFF. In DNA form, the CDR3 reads TGTGCCAGCAGACAACAACAGGGACTCGCCTCCTACAATGAGCAGTTCTTC.

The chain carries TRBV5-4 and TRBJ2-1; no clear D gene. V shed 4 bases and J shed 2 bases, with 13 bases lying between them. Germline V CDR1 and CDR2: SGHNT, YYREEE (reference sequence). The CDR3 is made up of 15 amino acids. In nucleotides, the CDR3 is TGTGCCAGCAGCGAGGAGAGAGAGCCCTACAATGAGCAGTTCTTC. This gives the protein CASSEEREPYNEQFF.

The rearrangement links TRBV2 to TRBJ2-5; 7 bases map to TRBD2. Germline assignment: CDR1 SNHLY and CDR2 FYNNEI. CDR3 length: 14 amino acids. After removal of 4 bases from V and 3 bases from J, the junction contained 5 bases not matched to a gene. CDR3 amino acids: CASSGLAGEETQYF. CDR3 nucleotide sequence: TGTGCCAGCAGTGGTTTGGCGGGAGAAGAGACCCAGTACTTC. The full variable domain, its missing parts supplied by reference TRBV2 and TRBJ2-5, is EPEVTQTPSHQVTQMGQEVILRCVPISNHLYFYWYRQILGQKVEFLVSFYNNEISEKSEIFDDQFSVERPDGSNFTLKIRSTKLEDSAMYFCASSGLAGEETQYFGPGTRLLVL.

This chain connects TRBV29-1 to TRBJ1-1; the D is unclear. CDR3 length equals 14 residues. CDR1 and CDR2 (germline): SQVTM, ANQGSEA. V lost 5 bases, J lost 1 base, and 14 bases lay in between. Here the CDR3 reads CSVSIPPWNTEAFF. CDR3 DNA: TGCAGCGTTTCAATACCGCCTTGGAACACTGAAGCTTTCTTT.

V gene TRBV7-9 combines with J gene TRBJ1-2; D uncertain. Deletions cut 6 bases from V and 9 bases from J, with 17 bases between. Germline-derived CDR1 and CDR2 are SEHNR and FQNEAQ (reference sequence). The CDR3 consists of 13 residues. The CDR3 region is CASSFGPPWSYTF. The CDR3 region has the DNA TGTGCCAGCAGTTTTGGCCCACCTTGGAGCTACACCTTC. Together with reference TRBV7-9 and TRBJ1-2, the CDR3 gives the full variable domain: DTGVSQNPRHKITKRGQNVTFRCDPISEHNRLYWYRQTLGQGPEFLTYFQNEAQLEKSRLLSDRFSAERPKGSFSTLEIQRTEQGDSAMYLCASSFGPPWSYTFGSGTRLTVV.

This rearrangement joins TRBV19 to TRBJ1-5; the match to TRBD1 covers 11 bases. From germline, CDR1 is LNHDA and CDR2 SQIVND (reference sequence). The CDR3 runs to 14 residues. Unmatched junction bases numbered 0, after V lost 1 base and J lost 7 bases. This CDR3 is CASSIGDRGQPQHF. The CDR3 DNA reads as TGTGCCAGTAGTATAGGGGACAGGGGGCAGCCCCAGCATTTT. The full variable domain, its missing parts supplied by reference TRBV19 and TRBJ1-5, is DGGITQSPKYLFRKEGQNVTLSCEQNLNHDAMYWYRQDPGQGLRLIYYSQIVNDFQKGDIAEGYSVSREKKESFPLTVTSAQKNPTAFYLCASSIGDRGQPQHFGDGTRLSIL.

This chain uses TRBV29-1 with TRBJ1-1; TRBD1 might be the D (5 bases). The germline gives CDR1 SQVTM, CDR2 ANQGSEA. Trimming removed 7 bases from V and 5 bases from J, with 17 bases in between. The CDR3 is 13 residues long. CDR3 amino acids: CSARGGGTTEAFF. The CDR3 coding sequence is TGCAGCGCCAGAGGCGGGGGAACGACTGAAGCTTTCTTT.

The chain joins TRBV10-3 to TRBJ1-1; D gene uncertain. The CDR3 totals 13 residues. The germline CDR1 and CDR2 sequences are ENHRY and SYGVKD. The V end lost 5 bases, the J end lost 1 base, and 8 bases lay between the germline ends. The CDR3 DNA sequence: TGTGCCATCAGTCCCCAAGGGAACACTGAAGCTTTCTTT. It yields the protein CAISPQGNTEAFF.

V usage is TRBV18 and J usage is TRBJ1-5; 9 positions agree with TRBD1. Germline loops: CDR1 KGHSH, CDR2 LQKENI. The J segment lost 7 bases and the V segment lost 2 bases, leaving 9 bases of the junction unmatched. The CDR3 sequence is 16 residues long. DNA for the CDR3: TGTGCCAGCTCACCAACGCGACAGGGGGAGGACCAGCCCCAGCATTTT. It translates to CASSPTRQGEDQPQHF.

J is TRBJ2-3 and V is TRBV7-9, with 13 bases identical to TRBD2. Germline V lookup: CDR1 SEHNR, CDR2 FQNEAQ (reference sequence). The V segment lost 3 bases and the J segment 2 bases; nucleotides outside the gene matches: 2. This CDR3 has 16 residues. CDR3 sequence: CASSLGLAGLTDTQYF. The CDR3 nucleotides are TGTGCCAGCAGCTTGGGACTAGCGGGACTCACAGATACGCAGTATTTT.

In nucleotides, the CDR3 is TGTGCCACCAGTGAACGTTGGGATGAGCAGTTCTTC. The encoded protein is CATSERWDEQFF. The V gene is TRBV24-1, the J gene TRBJ2-1; D is uncertain. This CDR3 is 12 amino acids long. V gave up 4 bases and J gave up 8 bases, with 8 bases separating them. Germline loops: CDR1 KGHDR, CDR2 SFDVKD.

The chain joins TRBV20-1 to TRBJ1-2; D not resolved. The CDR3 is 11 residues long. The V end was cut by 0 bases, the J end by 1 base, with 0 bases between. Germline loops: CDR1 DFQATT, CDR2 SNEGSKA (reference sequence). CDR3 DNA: TGCAGTGCTAGAGATAACTATGGCTACACCTTC. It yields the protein CSARDNYGYTF.

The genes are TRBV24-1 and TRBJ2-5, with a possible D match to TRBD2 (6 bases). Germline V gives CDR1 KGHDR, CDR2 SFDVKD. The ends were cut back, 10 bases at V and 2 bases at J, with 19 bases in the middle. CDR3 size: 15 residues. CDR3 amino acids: CATTAPGRGQETQYF. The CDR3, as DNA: TGTGCCACTACCGCCCCGGGACGGGGGCAAGAGACCCAGTACTTC.

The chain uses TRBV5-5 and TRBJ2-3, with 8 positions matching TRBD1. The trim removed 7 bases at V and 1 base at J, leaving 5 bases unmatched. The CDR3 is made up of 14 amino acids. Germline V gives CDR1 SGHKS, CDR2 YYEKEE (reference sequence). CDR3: CASVLDRGTDTQYF. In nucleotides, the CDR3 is TGTGCCAGCGTCCTGGACAGGGGCACAGATACGCAGTATTTT.

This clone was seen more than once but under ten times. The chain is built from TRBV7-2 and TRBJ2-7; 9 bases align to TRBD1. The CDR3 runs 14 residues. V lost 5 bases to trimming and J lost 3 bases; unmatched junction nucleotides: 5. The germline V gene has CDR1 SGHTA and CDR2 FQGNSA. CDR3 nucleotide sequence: TGTGCCAGCAGCGGCCCGGGACAGGGCTACGAGCAGTACTTC. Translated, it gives CASSGPGQGYEQYF.

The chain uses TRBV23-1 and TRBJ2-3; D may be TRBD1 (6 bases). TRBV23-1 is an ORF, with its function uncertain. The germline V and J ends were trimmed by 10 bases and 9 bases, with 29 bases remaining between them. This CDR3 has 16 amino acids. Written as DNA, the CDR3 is TGCGCCACTGACCTCCGGGGACACTCCAACAAGGTGACGCAGTATTTT. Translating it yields CATDLRGHSNKVTQYF.

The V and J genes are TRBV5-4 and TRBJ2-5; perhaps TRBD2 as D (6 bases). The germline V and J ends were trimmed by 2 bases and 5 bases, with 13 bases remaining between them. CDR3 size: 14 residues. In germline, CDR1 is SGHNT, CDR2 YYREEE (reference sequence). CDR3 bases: TGTGCCAGCAGCTTACTCGGGAGCGGGGAGACCCAGTACTTC. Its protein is CASSLLGSGETQYF.

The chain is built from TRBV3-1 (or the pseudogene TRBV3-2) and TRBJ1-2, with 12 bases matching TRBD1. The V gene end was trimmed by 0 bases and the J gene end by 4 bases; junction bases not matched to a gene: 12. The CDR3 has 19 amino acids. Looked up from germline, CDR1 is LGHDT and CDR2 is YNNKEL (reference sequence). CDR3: CASSQDTWGQGASTYGYTF. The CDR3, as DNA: TGTGCCAGCAGCCAAGATACGTGGGGACAGGGGGCGAGTACCTATGGCTACACCTTC.

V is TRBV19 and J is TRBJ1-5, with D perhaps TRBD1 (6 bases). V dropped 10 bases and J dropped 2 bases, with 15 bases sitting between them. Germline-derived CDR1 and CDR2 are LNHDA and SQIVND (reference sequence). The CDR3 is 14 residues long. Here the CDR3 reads CATRAGARNQPQHF. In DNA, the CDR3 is TGTGCCACCAGGGCGGGGGCCCGCAATCAGCCCCAGCATTTT.

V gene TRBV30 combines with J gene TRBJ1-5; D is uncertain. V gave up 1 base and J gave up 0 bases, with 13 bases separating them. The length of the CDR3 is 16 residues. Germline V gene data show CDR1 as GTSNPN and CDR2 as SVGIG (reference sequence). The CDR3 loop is CAWSAAIGHSNQPQHF. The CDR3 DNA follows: TGTGCCTGGAGTGCCGCGATAGGTCATAGCAATCAGCCCCAGCATTTT.

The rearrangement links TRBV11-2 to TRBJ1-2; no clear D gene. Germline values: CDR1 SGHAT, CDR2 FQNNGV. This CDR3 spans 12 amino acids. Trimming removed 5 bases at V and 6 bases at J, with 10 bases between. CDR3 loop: CASSPSGDGYTF. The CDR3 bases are TGTGCCAGCAGCCCATCCGGGGATGGCTACACCTTC.